This T cell receptor beta chain appears in the sequencing data of a study of post-analysis software for immune sequencing data. At the level of the study: The courses of disease that were included comprised relapsing-remitting, secondary progressive and progressive-relapsing multiple sclerosis. Findings and caveats of the study: Strong co-clustering by F measure was seen for same-batch samples. Significantly decreased normalized Chao1 diversity was recorded for multiple sclerosis patients relative to controls.

Researchers reported that TCR beta cDNA libraries carried unique molecular identifiers. From around 0.96 to 9.9 million T cells, about 500,000 cDNA molecules were obtained. TCRdb reanalysed the PCR reads using MiXCR and keeps one entry per CDR3 protein. The sample records some 260,000 distinct CDR3 sequences, 35% to 40% being singletons. Worth noting for this clonotype: No antigen is known for it.

The sample was blood. This TCR was sampled from a girl aged 5 to 17 with multiple sclerosis.

The CDR3 region is CASTSGGSSYNEQFF. The CDR3 DNA sequence: TGTGCCAGTACTAGCGGTGGGAGCTCCTACAATGAGCAGTTCTTC. This sequence joins TRBV2 and TRBJ2-1, with 8 bases that match TRBD2. Germline assignment: CDR1 SNHLY and CDR2 FYNNEI. J was trimmed by 0 bases and V by 9 bases; bases with no gene match: 7. This CDR3 comprises 15 residues.